These 6 T cell receptor beta chains originate from one sample sequenced in a study of neurological immune-mediated disorders. From the 5' RACE reads, TCRdb called clonotypes with MiXCR, one entry per CDR3 protein. The sample gives 55,000 to 75,000 distinct CDR3 sequences, about 2.5% of which show up once; around 2.8% is in the top ten. The specimen sequenced was PBMCs. These TCRs come from a man between 50 and 59 years old with multiple sclerosis.

This clonotype was observed many times. The CDR3 DNA is TGTGCCAGCAGGGTTTACTATGGCTACACCTTC. This sequence encodes CASRVYYGYTF. The chain joins TRBV2 to TRBJ1-2; D gene unclear. The germline V gene encodes CDR1 SNHLY and CDR2 FYNNEI. The CDR3 totals 11 residues. Trimming took off 6 bases at V and 3 bases at J, with 5 bases between the two ends. Full variable domain (outside the CDR3, taken from reference TRBV2 and TRBJ1-2): EPEVTQTPSHQVTQMGQEVILRCVPISNHLYFYWYRQILGQKVEFLVSFYNNEISEKSEIFDDQFSVERPDGSNFTLKIRSTKLEDSAMYFCASRVYYGYTFGSGTRLTVV.

In this sample, this clonotype turned up many times. CDR3 sequence reads: CSVADRANYGYTF. The CDR3 DNA reads as TGCAGCGTGGCGGACAGGGCCAACTATGGCTACACCTTC. The chain combines TRBV29-1 with TRBJ1-2; 8 bases agree with TRBD1. The length of the CDR3 is 13 residues. Germline CDR1 SQVTM, CDR2 ANQGSEA. The ends lost 6 bases at V and 2 bases at J; junction bases unmatched: 5.

Ten or more counts support this clonotype. The rearrangement links TRBV11-2 to TRBJ2-5; no reliable D call. Germline CDR1 and CDR2: SGHAT and FQNNGV. CDR3 size: 10 residues. V was trimmed by 5 bases and J by 2 bases, leaving 0 bases between them. The CDR3 here is CASSQETQYF. Here the CDR3 DNA reads TGTGCCAGCAGCCAAGAGACCCAGTACTTC.

This clonotype was counted only a few times. A much larger clone lies one base from this, so it may be a read error. Given the absence of the conserved phenylalanine or tryptophan at the CDR3 end, a read error is likely. The chain combines TRBV5-6 with TRBJ2-5; 9 positions match TRBD1. The CDR3 length is 14 residues. Trimming cost V 4 bases and J 6 bases; bases outside gene matches: 7. Germline CDR1 reads SGHDT; CDR2 reads YYEEEE. The CDR3 loop is CASSRSGTGKTQYC. CDR3 nucleotides: TGTGCCAGCAGCCGTTCCGGGACAGGGAAGACCCAGTACTGC.

This clonotype occurred many times. V is TRBV20-1 and J is TRBJ2-5, with D hard to call. There are 17 residues in the CDR3. Germline loops: CDR1 DFQATT, CDR2 SNEGSKA (reference sequence). Trimming stripped 1 base from V and 4 bases from J, with 22 bases between. CDR3 coding DNA: TGCAGTGCTAGAGGGTCGGACGGAAAGAGCGAGGCAGAGACCCAGTACTTC. As protein: CSARGSDGKSEAETQYF.

This clonotype was seen ten or more times. The V call is TRBV29-1, the J call TRBJ2-7, with 7 bases matching TRBD2. CDR1 SQVTM and CDR2 ANQGSEA come from the germline V gene. The J segment lost 3 bases and the V segment lost 3 bases, leaving 8 bases of the junction unmatched. The CDR3 covers 14 residues. The CDR3 DNA follows: TGCAGCGTTGAGGGGCCGGGAGGAAACTACGAGCAGTACTTC. Protein product: CSVEGPGGNYEQYF.